This TCR beta chain was obtained from a study of human T cells and chemical hapten exposure. The wider study: Across its 20 to 30 weeks, the study gave patients weekly diphenylcyclopropenone doses to the scalp. Alopecia areata, totalis or universalis was found in mostly female patients.

The J segment lost 4 bases and the V segment lost 4 bases, leaving 7 bases of the junction unmatched. The CDR3 covers 17 residues. Time point in this sample: patch test 1, 2 weeks after DPC sensitization. Treatment described: therapeutic diphenylcyclopropenone sensitization with weekly scalp DPC. In every case, blood was obtained before the patch test was applied. Each CDR3 protein is one row after TCRdb ran MiXCR on the RACE reads. This sample has approximately 74,000 distinct CDR3 sequences, with 32% found just once. Of note for this clonotype: Antigen: not known.

Study results and caveats: Patch test scores rose with PT1 expanded TCR counts, a positive correlation.

Specimen: whole blood, collected in connection with sensitization to the hapten diphenylcyclopropenone (DPC). The chain joins TRBV12-3 or TRBV12-4 to TRBJ2-3, with 14 bases lining up with TRBD2. The receptor was derived from a man aged 35 to 55 with alopecia areata. Some clones in this sample may be carry-over from other donors' samples. The CDR3, as DNA: TGTGCCAGCAGTTCTCCGGGACTAGCGGGAGAGTCAGATACGCAGTATTTT. This sequence encodes CASSSPGLAGESDTQYF.